A single sample is the source of the 13 T cell receptor beta chains below, sequenced in a study of CD8+CD57+ T cells in acquired aplastic anemia. TCR beta VDJ combinations and CDR3 sequences were profiled from genomic DNA. TCRdb re-derived calls from the reads in MiXCR, one entry per CDR3 protein. This repertoire shows 200,000 or so distinct CDR3 sequences, 55% to 70% found once; its top ten account for about half. Sequenced material: sorted CD4+, CD8+, or CD8+CD57+ T cells (not recorded which) from PBMCs. The receptors originated from a human donor with severe aplastic anemia or a healthy control (not recorded which).

This clonotype was found once. The J gene is TRBJ2-1, the V gene TRBV4-2, with D perhaps TRBD2 (6 bases). The CDR3 is 16 amino acids. V dropped 1 base and J dropped 6 bases, with 16 bases sitting between them. Germline-derived CDR1 and CDR2 are LGHNA and YNFKEQ. The CDR3, as DNA: TGTGCCAGCAGCCAAGGCGGGCTTACTAGCAGCAATGAGCAGTTCTTC. Residues: CASSQGGLTSSNEQFF.

The chain carries TRBV7-9 and TRBJ2-7; no definite D call. CDR1 and CDR2 from the germline V gene are SEHNR and FQNEAQ (reference sequence). The CDR3 runs 14 residues. V was shortened by 1 base and J by 1 base, with 8 bases between the two germline ends. The CDR3 is CASSLEVGSYEQYF. CDR3 DNA: TGTGCCAGCAGCTTAGAGGTGGGTTCCTACGAGCAGTACTTC.

The chain joins TRBV7-9 to TRBJ2-7, with D unresolved. V was cut by 6 bases and J by 3 bases, with 18 bases left in between. The CDR3 contains 15 residues. Germline V CDR1 and CDR2: SEHNR, FQNEAQ (reference sequence). The CDR3 here is CASSLTDGLLYEQYF. CDR3 sequence (DNA): TGTGCCAGCAGTCTAACTGACGGGCTTCTCTACGAGCAGTACTTC.

The chain has TRBV9 and TRBJ1-1, with D perhaps matching TRBD1 (5 bases). With 4 bases removed from V and 11 bases from J, the gap between germline ends came to 21 bases. The CDR3 contains 14 residues. Germline-derived CDR1 and CDR2 are SGDLS and YYNGEE. This chain's CDR3 is CASSTRGTPKSAFF. Here the CDR3 DNA reads TGTGCCAGCAGCACCCGGGGGACCCCCAAGAGTGCTTTCTTT.

J is TRBJ2-7 and V is TRBV20-1, with D possibly being TRBD1 or TRBD2 (5 bases each). Looked up from germline, CDR1 is DFQATT and CDR2 is SNEGSKA (reference sequence). This CDR3 is built from 13 residues. V was shortened by 2 bases and J by 3 bases, with 11 bases between the two germline ends. CDR3 coding DNA: TGCAGTGCTAGACGGGGCAGCAACTACGAGCAGTACTTC. Protein sequence: CSARRGSNYEQYF.

This clonotype was detected a few times. One end of the junction is discordant with germline, which a read error may explain. This chain links TRBV7-7 with TRBJ2-5; 14 nucleotides line up with TRBD2. This CDR3 has 15 amino acids. CDR1 and CDR2 (germline): SSHAT, FNYEAQ (reference sequence). The CDR3 region has the DNA TGTGCTAGCAGCTACGGGACTAGCGGGAGCGAGACCCAGTACTTC. Its protein product is CASSYGTSGSETQYF.

This clonotype has just one count. The rearrangement links TRBV13 to TRBJ2-7, with D possibly being TRBD1 (6 bases). V was pared by 0 bases and J by 1 base, with 10 bases between. CDR1 PRHDT and CDR2 FYEKMQ come from the germline V gene (reference sequence). The CDR3 runs to 15 residues. In nucleotides, the CDR3 is TGTGCCAGCAGCTTAGGGGGGGACAAATCCTACGAGCAGTACTTC. Its translation: CASSLGGDKSYEQYF.

This clonotype was detected many times. V usage is TRBV7-6 and J usage is TRBJ1-1, with D possibly being TRBD1 (5 bases). The germline V and J ends were trimmed by 5 bases and 7 bases, with 11 bases remaining between them. Germline V gene data show CDR1 as SGHVS and CDR2 as FNYEAQ. The CDR3 has 12 residues. For the CDR3, the DNA is TGTGCCAGCAGCCAAACCGGGGGTGAAGCTTTCTTT. This codes for CASSQTGGEAFF.

The chain has TRBV9 and TRBJ2-1; D not certain. CDR1 is SGDLS and CDR2 is YYNGEE in the germline V gene. CDR3 length: 10 residues. V gave up 5 bases and J gave up 10 bases, with 7 bases separating them. The CDR3 nucleotides are TGTGCCAGCAGTACAGAGGAGCAGTTCTTC. Its translation is CASSTEEQFF. Using reference TRBV9 and TRBJ2-1 for the parts outside the CDR3, the full variable domain is DSGVTQTPKHLITATGQRVTLRCSPRSGDLSVYWYQQSLDQGLQFLIQYYNGEERAKGNILERFSAQQFPDLHSELNLSSLELGDSALYFCASSTEEQFFGPGTRLTVL.

Worth noting for this clonotype: A junction end diverges from the germline sequence, so it may reflect a read error. The chain employs TRBV5-1 and TRBJ2-7, with a tentative D call TRBD1 (5 bases). Germline V gene lookup returns CDR1 SGHRS and CDR2 YFSETQ. The CDR3 is 14 residues long. CDR3 region: CASSPGQGFIEQYF. DNA of the CDR3: TGTGCCAGCAGCCCCGGGCAGGGTTTTATCGAGCAGTACTTC.

The chain joins TRBV9 to TRBJ2-3; perhaps D is TRBD1 or TRBD2 (5 bases each). The CDR3 length is 14 residues. Per germline, CDR1 SGDLS and CDR2 YYNGEE. Trimming stripped 4 bases from V and 11 bases from J, with 20 bases between. CDR3 nucleotides: TGTGCCAGCAGCATAACGGGACGGAGAGATGAGCAGTATTTT. It yields the protein CASSITGRRDEQYF.

The gene calls are TRBV20-1 and TRBJ2-7; D remains unclear. V was cut by 3 bases and J by 2 bases, with 8 bases left in between. CDR1 is DFQATT, CDR2 SNEGSKA, per germline (reference sequence). This CDR3 has 12 residues. CDR3 bases: TGCAGTGCTAGGCGCGGAGCCTACGAGCAGTACTTC. Residues: CSARRGAYEQYF.

The gene calls are TRBV12-3 or TRBV12-4 and TRBJ1-2; D is unresolved. Trimming left V 6 bases short and J 3 bases short, with 14 bases between. The CDR3 has 14 amino acids. The CDR3 DNA follows: TGTGCCAGCAGCCAGGAGACTTACGACTATGGCTACACCTTC. This encodes CASSQETYDYGYTF.